Listed below are T cell receptor beta chains from one sample, sequenced in a study of a mutant IDH1 vaccine in newly diagnosed glioma. Method: immunoSEQ multiplex PCR; TCRdb's copy keeps in-frame clones and lacks some. The data hold just under 45,000 clones, with under 95% observed a single time. These TCRs are of unknown antigen specificity. Source: PBMCs, taken from a glioma patient whose treatment included an IDH1 peptide vaccine. Source of these receptors: a man aged 45-60 years with glioma. CDR3s include the opening cysteine and the closing phenylalanine or tryptophan. The order of the fields is J gene, V gene, D gene, clone size, CDR3 length, CDR3 protein, CDR3 DNA. The D gene is left open where the match is weak. Size is omitted from some rows. Given values are once, few, many or a class for expanded clones.

j_call: TRBJ2-3; v_call: TRBV5-1; d_call: -; clone_size: -; cdr3_length: 16; cdr3_aa: CASSSLPGTTADTQYF; cdr3_nt: TGCGCCAGCAGCTCCCTCCCGGGGACAACGGCAGATACGCAGTATTTT
j_call: TRBJ2-7; v_call: TRBV7-9; d_call: -; clone_size: once; cdr3_length: 15; cdr3_aa: CASSLSSGLPNEQYF; cdr3_nt: TGTGCCAGCAGCTTATCCAGCGGATTGCCTAACGAGCAGTACTTC
j_call: TRBJ1-1; v_call: TRBV19; d_call: -; clone_size: -; cdr3_length: 15; cdr3_aa: CASSSSPIGTWEAFF; cdr3_nt: TGTGCCAGTAGTTCCTCCCCAATAGGGACTTGGGAAGCTTTCTTT
j_call: TRBJ2-7; v_call: TRBV7-2; d_call: -; clone_size: -; cdr3_length: 15; cdr3_aa: CASSASSGGPYEQYF; cdr3_nt: TGTGCCAGCAGCGCAAGCTCAGGGGGGCCCTACGAGCAGTACTTC
j_call: TRBJ2-7; v_call: TRBV11-2; d_call: -; clone_size: medium-sized; cdr3_length: 11; cdr3_aa: CASSWGAEQYF; cdr3_nt: TGTGCCAGCAGCTGGGGGGCAGAGCAGTACTTC
j_call: TRBJ1-1; v_call: TRBV4-1; d_call: -; clone_size: -; cdr3_length: 15; cdr3_aa: CASSPRGGRNTEAFF; cdr3_nt: TGCGCCAGCAGCCCCCGTGGAGGGAGGAACACTGAAGCTTTCTTT
j_call: TRBJ2-3; v_call: TRBV29-1; d_call: TRBD1; clone_size: -; cdr3_length: 14; cdr3_aa: CSVEGTGDSDTQYF; cdr3_nt: TGCAGCGTTGAGGGGACAGGGGATTCAGATACGCAGTATTTT
j_call: TRBJ1-6; v_call: TRBV11-2; d_call: -; clone_size: -; cdr3_length: 16; cdr3_aa: CASSLNQWTHNSPLHF; cdr3_nt: TGTGCCAGCAGCTTAAACCAGTGGACCCATAATTCACCCCTCCACTTT
j_call: TRBJ1-2; v_call: TRBV28; d_call: -; clone_size: -; cdr3_length: 16; cdr3_aa: CASSLNGVSIGGGYTF; cdr3_nt: TGTGCCAGCAGTTTAAATGGGGTATCAATCGGGGGCGGCTACACCTTC
j_call: TRBJ2-6; v_call: TRBV2; d_call: -; clone_size: -; cdr3_length: 14; cdr3_aa: CASRRAAGANVLTF; cdr3_nt: TGTGCCAGCAGGAGGGCAGCCGGGGCCAACGTCCTGACTTTC
j_call: TRBJ1-6; v_call: TRBV4-3; d_call: -; clone_size: -; cdr3_length: 18; cdr3_aa: CASSQDLIGVSYNSPLHF; cdr3_nt: TGCGCCAGCAGCCAAGATTTAATAGGGGTATCCTATAATTCACCCCTCCACTTT
j_call: TRBJ2-2; v_call: TRBV28; d_call: -; clone_size: -; cdr3_length: 15; cdr3_aa: CASSLYYANTGELFF; cdr3_nt: TGTGCCAGCAGTTTGTACTATGCGAACACCGGGGAGCTGTTTTTT
j_call: TRBJ1-6; v_call: TRBV7-2; d_call: -; clone_size: once; cdr3_length: 16; cdr3_aa: CASSRTGTTSQQPLHF; cdr3_nt: TGTGCCAGCAGCCGCACCGGGACAACTAGCCAGCAACCCCTCCACTTT
j_call: TRBJ1-3; v_call: TRBV2; d_call: TRBD1; clone_size: -; cdr3_length: 14; cdr3_aa: CASRGQGSGNTIYF; cdr3_nt: TGTGCCAGCAGAGGACAGGGCTCTGGAAACACCATATATTTT
j_call: TRBJ1-3; v_call: TRBV19; d_call: -; clone_size: -; cdr3_length: 16; cdr3_aa: CASSMTSGQTGNTIYF; cdr3_nt: TGTGCCAGTAGTATGACCTCGGGACAAACTGGAAACACCATATATTTT
j_call: TRBJ1-2; v_call: TRBV5-1; d_call: -; clone_size: -; cdr3_length: 16; cdr3_aa: CASSSLTRGPDYGYTF; cdr3_nt: TGCGCCAGCAGCTCCCTCACAAGGGGCCCGGACTATGGCTACACCTTC
j_call: TRBJ2-6; v_call: TRBV18; d_call: -; clone_size: -; cdr3_length: 17; cdr3_aa: CASSPAKGVLGANVLTF; cdr3_nt: TGTGCCAGCTCACCGGCAAAGGGGGTCTTAGGGGCCAACGTCCTGACTTTC
j_call: TRBJ2-7; v_call: TRBV7-2; d_call: -; clone_size: once; cdr3_length: 17; cdr3_aa: CASSLSPPGAFSYEQYF; cdr3_nt: TGTGCCAGCAGCTTATCCCCTCCAGGGGCCTTCTCCTACGAGCAGTACTTC
j_call: TRBJ1-2; v_call: TRBV9; d_call: -; clone_size: once; cdr3_length: 14; cdr3_aa: CASSVPQGNYGYTF; cdr3_nt: TGTGCCAGCAGCGTCCCACAGGGTAACTATGGCTACACCTTC
j_call: TRBJ2-7; v_call: TRBV6-5; d_call: -; clone_size: -; cdr3_length: 13; cdr3_aa: CASSFDGYYEQYF; cdr3_nt: TGTGCCAGCAGTTTCGACGGGTACTACGAGCAGTACTTC
j_call: TRBJ1-5; v_call: TRBV19; d_call: -; clone_size: few; cdr3_length: 15; cdr3_aa: CASANGELSNQPQHF; cdr3_nt: TGTGCCAGTGCCAATGGGGAGCTAAGCAATCAGCCCCAGCATTTT
j_call: TRBJ2-7; v_call: TRBV5-1; d_call: -; clone_size: -; cdr3_length: 14; cdr3_aa: CASSLLPSSYEQYF; cdr3_nt: TGCGCCAGCAGCTTGCTTCCCTCCTCCTACGAGCAGTACTTC
j_call: TRBJ2-7; v_call: TRBV7-8; d_call: TRBD2; clone_size: once; cdr3_length: 13; cdr3_aa: CASSLGLGYEQYF; cdr3_nt: TGTGCCAGCAGCCTGGGACTAGGCTACGAGCAGTACTTC
j_call: TRBJ1-1; v_call: TRBV11-1; d_call: TRBD1; clone_size: -; cdr3_length: 15; cdr3_aa: CASSRQGIGNTEAFF; cdr3_nt: TGTGCCAGCAGCCGACAGGGGATCGGGAACACTGAAGCTTTCTTT
j_call: TRBJ2-5; v_call: TRBV2; d_call: -; clone_size: -; cdr3_length: 15; cdr3_aa: CASNRRLEYQETQYF; cdr3_nt: TGTGCCAGCAACCGAAGGTTGGAGTACCAAGAGACCCAGTACTTC
j_call: TRBJ2-3; v_call: TRBV30; d_call: -; clone_size: -; cdr3_length: 12; cdr3_aa: CAWNIRADTQYF; cdr3_nt: TGTGCCTGGAATATTAGGGCAGATACGCAGTATTTT
j_call: TRBJ1-2; v_call: TRBV5-4; d_call: -; clone_size: -; cdr3_length: 12; cdr3_aa: CASSLGALGYTF; cdr3_nt: TGTGCCAGCAGCTTGGGGGCGCTTGGCTACACCTTC
j_call: TRBJ2-2; v_call: TRBV5-1; d_call: TRBD1; clone_size: once; cdr3_length: 17; cdr3_aa: CASSLGTGIVGTGELFF; cdr3_nt: TGCGCCAGCAGCTTGGGGACAGGGATTGTCGGTACCGGGGAGCTGTTTTTT
j_call: TRBJ1-2; v_call: TRBV27; d_call: -; clone_size: -; cdr3_length: 16; cdr3_aa: CASSPLPLGQLNGYTF; cdr3_nt: TGTGCCAGCAGTCCCCTCCCCCTAGGACAGCTTAATGGCTACACCTTC
j_call: TRBJ1-2; v_call: TRBV7-8; d_call: -; clone_size: -; cdr3_length: 15; cdr3_aa: CASSRRTRDHYGYTF; cdr3_nt: TGTGCCAGCAGCCGACGTACTCGGGACCACTATGGCTACACCTTC
j_call: TRBJ1-4; v_call: TRBV7-9; d_call: -; clone_size: -; cdr3_length: 15; cdr3_aa: CASSHRGVEGEKLFF; cdr3_nt: TGTGCCAGCAGCCATCGGGGCGTCGAGGGCGAAAAACTGTTTTTT
j_call: TRBJ1-2; v_call: TRBV5-1; d_call: TRBD1; clone_size: -; cdr3_length: 18; cdr3_aa: CASSPSSTSTGAFYGYTF; cdr3_nt: TGCGCCAGCAGCCCCAGTTCGACCTCCACAGGGGCGTTCTATGGCTACACCTTC
j_call: TRBJ1-1; v_call: TRBV4-1; d_call: -; clone_size: -; cdr3_length: 14; cdr3_aa: CASSQEEGNTEAFF; cdr3_nt: TGCGCCAGCAGCCAAGAGGAGGGAAACACTGAAGCTTTCTTT
j_call: TRBJ2-7; v_call: TRBV15; d_call: -; clone_size: -; cdr3_length: 10; cdr3_aa: CATSRGEQYF; cdr3_nt: TGTGCCACCAGCAGAGGCGAGCAGTACTTC
j_call: TRBJ2-3; v_call: TRBV18; d_call: -; clone_size: once; cdr3_length: 16; cdr3_aa: CASSRRSGSSTDTQYF; cdr3_nt: TGTGCCAGCTCCCGTCGTAGCGGATCTAGCACAGATACGCAGTATTTT
j_call: TRBJ2-1; v_call: TRBV5-4; d_call: -; clone_size: few; cdr3_length: 14; cdr3_aa: CASSLNALPYEQFF; cdr3_nt: TGTGCCAGCAGCTTGAATGCGCTCCCATATGAGCAGTTCTTC
j_call: TRBJ2-2; v_call: TRBV5-1; d_call: -; clone_size: -; cdr3_length: 12; cdr3_aa: CASSPGGGELFF; cdr3_nt: TGCGCCAGCAGCCCCGGGGGCGGGGAGCTGTTTTTT
j_call: TRBJ1-2; v_call: TRBV9; d_call: -; clone_size: -; cdr3_length: 15; cdr3_aa: CASSGGGAAKYGYTF; cdr3_nt: TGTGCCAGCAGCGGCGGCGGTGCAGCCAAATATGGCTACACCTTC
j_call: TRBJ2-3; v_call: TRBV18; d_call: TRBD1; clone_size: -; cdr3_length: 16; cdr3_aa: CASSQLGTGGTDTQYF; cdr3_nt: TGTGCCAGCTCACAGTTGGGAACAGGGGGCACAGATACGCAGTATTTT
j_call: TRBJ2-3; v_call: TRBV7-3; d_call: TRBD2; clone_size: -; cdr3_length: 14; cdr3_aa: CASSTLAGADTQYF; cdr3_nt: TGTGCCAGCAGCACGCTAGCGGGGGCAGATACGCAGTATTTT
j_call: TRBJ1-1; v_call: TRBV7-9; d_call: -; clone_size: -; cdr3_length: 13; cdr3_aa: CASSRGRPTEAFF; cdr3_nt: TGTGCCAGCAGCCGCGGACGCCCCACTGAAGCTTTCTTT
j_call: TRBJ2-7; v_call: TRBV6-1; d_call: -; clone_size: -; cdr3_length: 15; cdr3_aa: CASSAGRTSSYEQYF; cdr3_nt: TGTGCCAGCAGCGCGGGACGGACTTCCTCCTACGAGCAGTACTTC
j_call: TRBJ2-1; v_call: TRBV5-4; d_call: TRBD1; clone_size: -; cdr3_length: 15; cdr3_aa: CASSAGQGAYNEQFF; cdr3_nt: TGTGCCAGCAGCGCCGGACAGGGGGCTTACAATGAGCAGTTCTTC
j_call: TRBJ1-1; v_call: TRBV13; d_call: -; clone_size: once; cdr3_length: 14; cdr3_aa: CASSLEGRDTEAFF; cdr3_nt: TGTGCCAGCAGCTTAGAGGGACGAGACACTGAAGCTTTCTTT
j_call: TRBJ1-5; v_call: TRBV18; d_call: -; clone_size: -; cdr3_length: 15; cdr3_aa: CASSPSAGSNQPQHF; cdr3_nt: TGTGCCAGCTCACCATCGGCAGGTAGCAATCAGCCCCAGCATTTT
j_call: TRBJ1-2; v_call: TRBV6-1; d_call: TRBD1; clone_size: -; cdr3_length: 15; cdr3_aa: CASSEAAGGSYGYTF; cdr3_nt: TGTGCCAGCAGTGAAGCGGCAGGGGGAAGCTATGGCTACACCTTC
j_call: TRBJ2-7; v_call: TRBV7-6; d_call: -; clone_size: -; cdr3_length: 13; cdr3_aa: CASSLESYYEQYF; cdr3_nt: TGTGCCAGCAGCTTAGAGTCATACTACGAGCAGTACTTC
j_call: TRBJ1-2; v_call: TRBV13; d_call: -; clone_size: -; cdr3_length: 17; cdr3_aa: CASSLGGTAKTHYGYTF; cdr3_nt: TGTGCCAGCAGCTTAGGCGGCACAGCAAAAACCCACTATGGCTACACCTTC
j_call: TRBJ1-2; v_call: TRBV7-9; d_call: TRBD1; clone_size: -; cdr3_length: 14; cdr3_aa: CASSLGTGPHGYTF; cdr3_nt: TGTGCCAGCAGCCTAGGGACAGGGCCACATGGCTACACCTTC
j_call: TRBJ1-1; v_call: TRBV13; d_call: -; clone_size: -; cdr3_length: 14; cdr3_aa: CASSSMGLWTEAFF; cdr3_nt: TGTGCCAGCAGCTCCATGGGACTATGGACTGAAGCTTTCTTT
j_call: TRBJ2-3; v_call: TRBV4-3; d_call: -; clone_size: -; cdr3_length: 16; cdr3_aa: CASSQDVRGAADTQYF; cdr3_nt: TGCGCCAGCAGCCAAGATGTACGGGGGGCCGCAGATACGCAGTATTTT
j_call: TRBJ1-4; v_call: TRBV15; d_call: -; clone_size: -; cdr3_length: 15; cdr3_aa: CATSLGYWDKEKLFF; cdr3_nt: TGTGCCACCAGCCTCGGATATTGGGACAAGGAAAAACTGTTTTTT
j_call: TRBJ2-5; v_call: TRBV30; d_call: -; clone_size: -; cdr3_length: 11; cdr3_aa: CAWSVPETQYF; cdr3_nt: TGTGCCTGGAGTGTCCCCGAGACCCAGTACTTC
j_call: TRBJ2-7; v_call: TRBV7-9; d_call: -; clone_size: -; cdr3_length: 15; cdr3_aa: CASSLDGRPTYEQYF; cdr3_nt: TGTGCCAGCAGCTTAGATGGGAGACCAACCTACGAGCAGTACTTC
j_call: TRBJ1-2; v_call: TRBV5-1; d_call: -; clone_size: -; cdr3_length: 14; cdr3_aa: CASSQGPSSGGYTF; cdr3_nt: TGCGCCAGCAGCCAGGGCCCGTCGAGTGGTGGCTACACCTTC
j_call: TRBJ2-3; v_call: TRBV19; d_call: -; clone_size: -; cdr3_length: 14; cdr3_aa: CASSNGQSTDTQYF; cdr3_nt: TGTGCCAGTAGTAACGGACAGAGCACAGATACGCAGTATTTT
j_call: TRBJ2-5; v_call: TRBV7-8; d_call: TRBD2; clone_size: -; cdr3_length: 16; cdr3_aa: CASSLTSGGRQETQYF; cdr3_nt: TGTGCCAGCAGCTTAACTAGCGGGGGCCGGCAAGAGACCCAGTACTTC
j_call: TRBJ2-7; v_call: TRBV21-1; d_call: -; clone_size: -; cdr3_length: 17; cdr3_aa: CASSKIAGDKLNYEQYF; cdr3_nt: TGTGCCAGCAGCAAGATAGCGGGGGACAAATTAAACTACGAGCAGTACTTC